This TCR beta chain was sequenced in a study of blood T cell repertoires in COVID-19. For the study at large: The cDNA or gDNA used as material had been derived from T cells, B-cell-depleted T cells, or PBMCs.

In the original processing: Amplification of reference gene primers provided the estimated nucleated cell counts. Libraries were prepared by immunoSEQ multiplex PCR; TCRdb keeps only in-frame clonotypes and omits some of them. That table is the source of V, J and clone size, and D and trimming were worked out from the DNA. This table has 200,000 to 250,000 clones, over 75% appearing once. The receptor's source is a man aged 35-49 years with active or convalescent COVID-19. The sequenced sample was peripheral blood.

This CDR3 is CASSLGGAGEQFF. Here the CDR3 DNA reads TGTGCCAGCAGCTTGGGGGGGGCTGGTGAGCAGTTCTTC. The chain has TRBV11-2 and TRBJ2-1, with a weak D call TRBD2 (7 bases). V lost 3 bases and J 9 bases, leaving 12 bases between the germline ends. The CDR3 extends over 13 amino acids. In germline, CDR1 is SGHAT, CDR2 FQNNGV.